The following is a TCR beta chain sequence with its context. Its binding antigen is unknown. Base qualities are missing; no much larger clone stands one base away. This record comes from a study of CD8 T cells in ankylosing spondylitis (dated by TCRdb to 2016 to 2017). As for the study more broadly: The study set out to find disease-linked TCR variants by profiling T cell receptor beta repertoires in ankylosing spondylitis patients and healthy donors. In total, the full study cohort was made up of approximately 99 healthy donors and 25 or so ankylosing spondylitis patients. Peripheral blood was sampled, and synovial fluid was also collected from ankylosing spondylitis patients.

Counted from cysteine to phenylalanine, this CDR3 has 15 amino acids. The CDR3 DNA has 45 bases and is translated from base 1. V ends up 4 bases short and J 9 bases short, with an unmatched junction base count of 5. CDR1 and CDR2 are read off the germline V gene as SGHTA and FQGNSA. The sequencer was an Illumina HiSeq 2500. Quantitative 5'-RACE with molecular barcodes was the method used to prepare the TCR beta libraries. On the authors' methods: Disease-linked TCR variants were identified with a new computational method built on a probabilistic model of VDJ rearrangement. TCRdb trimmed public reads at Q25 via fastp, called clones via MiXCR and kept in-frame beta chains. Under each unique CDR3 protein, matching rows form one entry showing the most common genes and DNA. The V and J calls were not made by the authors but by TCRdb's processing. The sample has under 120,000 distinct CDR3 sequences on record, around 24% of them singletons. The ten biggest clones cover about 12% of the sample.

The full study reports these points: Blood from ankylosing spondylitis patients appeared to be characterized by a TCR beta motif composed of roughly eight highly homologous amino acid variants. Some motif variants were previously reported in synovial fluid and blood of reactive arthritis patients, suggesting common disease-initiation mechanisms. Significant enrichment of the disease-linked clones was reported in matched synovial fluid samples from ankylosing spondylitis patients. The disease-linked clones had a CD8+ phenotype and were found at relatively low frequencies in peripheral blood.

Synovial fluid samples and blood samples obtained from the same ankylosing spondylitis patients were matched. Sequencing input: synovial fluid, either unsorted or a sorted T cell fraction (not recorded which). The chain is encoded by TRBV7-2 joined to TRBJ2-2; TRBD2 lines up with 13 middle nucleotides. This receptor was taken from a male donor with ankylosing spondylitis. This receptor carries the CDR3 CASSSGTSGIRELFF. The nucleotide sequence reads as follows: TGTGCCAGCAGCTCCGGGACTAGCGGGATCCGGGAGCTGTTTTTT.